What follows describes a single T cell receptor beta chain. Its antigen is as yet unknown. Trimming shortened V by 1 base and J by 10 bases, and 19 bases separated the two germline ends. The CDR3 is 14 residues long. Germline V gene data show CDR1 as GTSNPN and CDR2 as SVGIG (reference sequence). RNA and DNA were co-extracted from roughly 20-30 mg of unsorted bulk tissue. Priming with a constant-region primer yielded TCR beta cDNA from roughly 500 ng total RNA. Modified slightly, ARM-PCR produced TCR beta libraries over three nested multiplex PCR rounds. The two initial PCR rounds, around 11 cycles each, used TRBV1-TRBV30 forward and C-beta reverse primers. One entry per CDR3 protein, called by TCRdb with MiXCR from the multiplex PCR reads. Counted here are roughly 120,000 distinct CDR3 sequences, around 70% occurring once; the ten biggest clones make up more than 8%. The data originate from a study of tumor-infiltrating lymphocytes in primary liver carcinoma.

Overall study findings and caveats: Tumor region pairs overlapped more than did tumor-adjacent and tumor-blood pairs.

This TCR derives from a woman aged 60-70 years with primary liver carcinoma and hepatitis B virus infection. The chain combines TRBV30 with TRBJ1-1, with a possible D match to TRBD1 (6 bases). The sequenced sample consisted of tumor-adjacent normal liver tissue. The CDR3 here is CAWSDPSQGYGAFF. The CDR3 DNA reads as TGTGCCTGGAGTGACCCCTCTCAGGGGTACGGAGCTTTCTTT. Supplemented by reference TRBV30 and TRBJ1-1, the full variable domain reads SQTIHQWPATLVQPVGSPLSLECTVEGTSNPNLYWYRQAAGRGLQLLFYSVGIGQISSEVPQNLSASRPQDRQFILSSKKLLLSDSGFYLCAWSDPSQGYGAFFGQGTRLTVV.